Listed here is a single T cell receptor (beta chain). Which antigen it targets is not known. Per-nucleotide qualities are absent, and no much larger clonotype sits a single base away. From a lookup of the germline V gene, CDR1 and CDR2 are SGDLS and YYNGEE. A distance of 11 bases separates the germline ends of V and J, which lose 3 bases and 1 base respectively. Counted from cysteine to phenylalanine, this CDR3 has 14 amino acids. Only CDR3 DNA is held: 42 bases, read in frame from base 1. The source of the sample is a study of cytomegalovirus exposure and HLA in healthy donors (dated by TCRdb to about 2017). Background for the entire study: According to an earlier analysis of a few hundred of the donors, about 180 million T cells yielded over 90 million unique TCR beta sequences and more than 250 Gb of sequence data. Approximately 300 gigabases of sequencing data and around 85 million unique TCR sequences made up an early release that covered approximately 620 HLA-typed donors. To study patterns of TCR occurrence, a later analysis re-analyzed previously published TCR beta repertoires from under 750 donors and added high-resolution HLA genotyping. Donor age, sex, ethnicity and CMV serostatus were compiled together with the repertoire data. Roughly five DR-DQ haplotypes were handled as single units for association and clustering because linkage in the cohort was strong. The study profiled the T cell repertoires of around 700 subjects by immunosequencing and related them to cytomegalovirus serostatus. Rather than drawing on any new phenotypic data, the later analysis identified candidate immune exposures from TCR beta sequences and the way those sequences occurred across donors. The study aimed to test whether signatures of past pathogen exposure could be identified by cataloging public T cell receptors. Both class I and class II loci were covered by HLA typing, at four-digit resolution. All discovery cohort repertoires had been generated on a single sequencing platform. On average, 235,054 unique TCR beta nucleotide sequences were sequenced per donor among more than 350 genotyped donors of the cohort, with 15% to 20% of those sequences being non-productive. An earlier analysis of 587 of the donors applied high-throughput TCR beta sequencing to assess whether each TCR beta V gene segment acted as functional or pseudogenic. Of the roughly 400 genotyped donors, 65% to 90% were placed in the genetic ancestry cluster associated with self-reported Caucasian donors. Typing coverage varied by locus: roughly 629-640 donors for A, B, C, DRB1 and DQB1; roughly 520 for DQA1; about 570 for DPA1; fewer than 480 for DPB1. In addition to the first cohort of 650 to 800 subjects, a separate validation cohort of under 150 different subjects was used. A later genetic analysis used genome-wide SNP genotypes for 398 of the 666 donors, treating that subset as a discovery cohort. To predict cytomegalovirus infection status, the study combined high-throughput TCR immunosequencing, statistical association of individual TCRs with disease status, and machine learning. Overall study outcomes, separate from this receptor: While some public TCRs were present in many individuals, most TCR sequences turned up only very rarely across donors. When HLA alleles, especially DR and DQ, strongly co-occurred, TCR associations were difficult to assign to individual alleles. A group of highly shared sequence variants was considered likely to be a technical artifact of the sequencing pipeline. In a later analysis, 16,951 TCR beta sequences were associated with specific HLA alleles at a false discovery rate of 0.05. Presence/absence analyses assumed roughly uniform sequencing depth across donors, an assumption that may not hold. Because HLA typing was missing for some donors at each locus, association tests included only the typed subset. In a later analysis, several top co-occurrence clusters were reported to appear linked to parvovirus B19, influenza, CMV and Epstein-Barr virus. In both the original and validation cohorts, the classifier was reported to diagnose cytomegalovirus status with high specificity and sensitivity. The cohort was sequenced for TCR beta chains only, and without alpha or paired-chain data the features that could be detected were limited. A total of 150 or so TCR beta chains were listed by the study as associated with cytomegalovirus. In a later genetic analysis, fewer N-insertions in productive TCRs were reported among donors in an Asian-associated ancestry cluster than the approximately 630-donor mean. A later analysis found that TCR association rates varied across HLA loci, with DRB1 alleles showing the most associated TCRs and HLA-C alleles the fewest. A further reported finding was that TCR beta sequences accurately predicted the HLA-A and HLA-B alleles for most subjects in the first cohort. Broadly in line with IMGT annotations, most TCR beta V segments showed up in productive rearrangements about 87% or about 30% of the time in an earlier analysis of a few hundred of the donors. In a later analysis, HLA-associated TCR beta chains showed more clonal expansion and lower generation probabilities than non-associated chains that were equally common. It was suggested by the authors that the approach could potentially be generalized to other disease states and immunological phenotypes. A few of the identified cytomegalovirus-associated TCR beta chains were confirmed in vitro to be specific for cytomegalovirus antigens. The only immune exposure information available for the cohort was CMV serostatus. An association between a missense DCLRE1C variant and V-gene and J-gene trimming of TCR beta chains was found in a later genetic analysis and replicated in an independent cohort. Correlated functional status among segregating V segments might be attributable to linkage disequilibrium, but an unknown experimental factor could not be ruled out. Because counts were too low, roughly 17 rarely observed V segments, including chromosome 9 orphons, were left out of the earlier analysis of about 620 of the donors. Some IMGT-functional V segments, including TRBV6-2 and TRBV6-3, could not be distinguished by the 87-base-pair reads and were therefore excluded. In a later analysis, most CMV-associated TCR beta chains were found to appear HLA-restricted, with HLA associations seemingly driven largely by CMV exposure.

The method behind the library was the immunoSEQ multiplex PCR assay. For the multiplex PCR, a mixture combining 60 forward primers for TCR Vbeta segments and 13 reverse primers for TCR Jbeta segments was used. The CDR3 region of rearranged TCR beta genes was amplified from genomic DNA by a multiplex PCR assay. Amplified TCR beta libraries were sequenced as 87-base-pair reads on the Illumina HiSeq System. Per the source publication's procedure: Across the 670 or so repertoires, a later analysis counted 60 million to 90 million unique TCR beta chains, around 11 million of which were shared by at least two donors. Raw reads were error-corrected and collapsed into unique sequences by a nearest-neighbor algorithm in which closely related sequences were merged to remove PCR and sequencing errors. Alignment of CDR3 sequences to IMGT reference sequences was used to assign V, D and J gene segments. For a sequence to be retained, a match of at least six nucleotides was required to both a V gene segment and a J gene segment. Rearrangements were called productive when the CDR3 lacked stop codons and stayed in frame with V and J; all others were non-productive. CDR3 was defined according to IMGT convention as the region running from the second conserved V-encoded cysteine to the conserved J-encoded phenylalanine. The earlier analysis of 587 of the donors excluded any sequence lacking an unambiguous match to a single V gene segment. In an earlier analysis of 450 to 700 of the donors, V segments were called functional above 56.7% productive rearrangements and were called segregating when the between-donor standard deviation exceeded 5%. To diagnose cytomegalovirus status from the catalog of TCR beta chain sequences, a statistical classification framework was built. V and J gene assignment, in a later analysis, came from comparing TCR nucleotide sequences with IMGT/GENE-DB human TR gene sequences. A later analysis assigned CDR3 sequences and most-parsimonious VDJ recombination scenarios with the TCRdist pipeline. In a later analysis, every TCR beta chain was defined by the combination of its CDR3 amino acid sequence and its V-gene family, and reads without a unique V-gene family were dropped. To address suspected cross-contamination and a sequencing artifact, a later analysis removed some 620 highly shared, low-generation-probability nucleotide sequences. For each public chain, a later analysis derived a clonal expansion index from normalized ranks of inferred template counts within each repertoire. In a later analysis, generation probabilities were computed using a VDJ recombination model fitted to out-of-frame rearrangements, and the results were checked against IGoR. In a later analysis, TCR-TCR, TCR-HLA and TCR-CMV co-occurrence was scored with hypergeometric tests, and a repertoire-size bias correction was applied to TCR pairs. To estimate false discovery rates, a later analysis permuted the HLA or CMV assignments 20 times. In a later analysis, co-occurring TCRs were grouped with DBSCAN, and TCRdist sequence similarity was added when clustering was performed within HLA-allele-positive subsets. Repertoires with fewer than 30,000 or more than 120,000 public chains were left out of co-occurrence clustering, as were about five repertoires with anomalous nucleotide sharing. In TCRdb, the immuneACCESS table is reduced to in-frame sequences with V and J assigned. These tables do not hold every clone; where another copy was compared, an unresolved V gene accounts for under half, and the others remain unexplained. The V and J calls and clone size come from that table; D and trimming were worked out from the DNA. The sample yields 150,000 or so clones; roughly 77% were counted once. 1% of the sample rests with the top ten.

In total, 630 or so healthy bone marrow donors made up the cohort. Cohort members were all nominally healthy when sampled, although unrecorded immune exposures were likely present. The donor tested CMV seropositive and was one of the 289 seropositive cohort members. Every donor gave a peripheral blood sample, and the peripheral blood mononuclear cells from that sample were used for TCR beta sequencing. The Qiagen DNeasy Blood Extraction Kit was used to extract genomic DNA from the blood cell samples. This receptor chain uses TRBV9 and TRBJ2-7, with no confidently assigned D gene. The sequence was collected from a woman aged 50 to 60 in good health and CMV-seropositive. Sequencing was done on a sample of PBMCs. The DNA sequence reads TGTGCCAGCAGCGCCGGTCGGTTATCCTACGAGCAGTACTTC. This is translated as CASSAGRLSYEQYF. The full variable domain, completed from the reference TRBV9 and TRBJ2-7 proteins outside the CDR3, reads DSGVTQTPKHLITATGQRVTLRCSPRSGDLSVYWYQQSLDQGLQFLIQYYNGEERAKGNILERFSAQQFPDLHSELNLSSLELGDSALYFCASSAGRLSYEQYFGPGTRLTVT.